The clone carrying this TCR beta chain has only a few counts. Its specificity is not known. The data stem from a study of Graves' ophthalmopathy and Graves' hyperthyroidism. Symptoms, serum thyroxine and TRAb, thyroid ultrasound, and orbital computed tomography formed the diagnostic basis. CDR3 size: 18 residues. Germline assignment: CDR1 SGHTA and CDR2 FQGNSA. J lost 2 bases, V lost 0 bases, and 11 bases had no gene match. General study results and limits: For predicting ophthalmopathy progression, the model had approximately 70% sensitivity and roughly 72% specificity. Blood samples also showed most expanded thyroid clonotypes exceeding 0.001 frequency.

The study amplified TCR beta CDR3 regions using RNA transcripts. An initial RT-PCR round employing HTBI primers preceded a second-round multiplex PCR. A single record per CDR3 protein comes from TCRdb applying MiXCR to the multiplex PCR reads. The sample consists of about 1.1 million distinct CDR3 sequences, 36% of them appearing once. The TCR originated in an adult man with Graves' hyperthyroidism. This chain uses TRBV7-2 with TRBJ2-7, with 9 bases lining up with TRBD2. The specimen sequenced was peripheral blood or thyroid tissue (not recorded which). CDR3 coding DNA: TGTGCCAGCAGCTTAGCGTATTGGAGCGGGAGGCCCCCCTACGAGCAGTACTTC. The encoded protein is CASSLAYWSGRPPYEQYF.